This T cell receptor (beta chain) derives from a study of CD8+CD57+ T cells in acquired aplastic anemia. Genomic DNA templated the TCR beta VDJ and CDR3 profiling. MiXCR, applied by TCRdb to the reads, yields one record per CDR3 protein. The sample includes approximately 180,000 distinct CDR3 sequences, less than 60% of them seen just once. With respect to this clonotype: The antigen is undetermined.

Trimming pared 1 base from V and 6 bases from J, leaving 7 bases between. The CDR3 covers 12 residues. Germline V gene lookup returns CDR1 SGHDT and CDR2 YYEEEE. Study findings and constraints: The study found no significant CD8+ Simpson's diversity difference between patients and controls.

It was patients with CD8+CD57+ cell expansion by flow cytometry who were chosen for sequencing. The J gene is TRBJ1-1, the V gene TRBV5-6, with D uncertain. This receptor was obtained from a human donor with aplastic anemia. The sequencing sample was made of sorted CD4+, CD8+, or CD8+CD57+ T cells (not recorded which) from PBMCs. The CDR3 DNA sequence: TGTGCCAGCAGCTTGTCTTGGGCTGAAGCTTTCTTT. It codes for CASSLSWAEAFF.